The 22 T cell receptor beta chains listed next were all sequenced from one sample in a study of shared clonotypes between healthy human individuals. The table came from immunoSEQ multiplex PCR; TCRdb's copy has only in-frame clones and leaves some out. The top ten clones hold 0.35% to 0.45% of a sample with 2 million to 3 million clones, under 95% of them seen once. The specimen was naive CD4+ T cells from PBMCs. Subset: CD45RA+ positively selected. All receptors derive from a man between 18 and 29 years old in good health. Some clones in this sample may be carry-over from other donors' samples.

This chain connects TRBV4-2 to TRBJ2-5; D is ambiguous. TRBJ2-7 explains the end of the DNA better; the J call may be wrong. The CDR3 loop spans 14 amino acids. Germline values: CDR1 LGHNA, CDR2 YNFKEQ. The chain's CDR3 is CASSQESLVYEQYF. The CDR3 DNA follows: TGTGCCAGCAGCCAAGAATCCCTAGTTTACGAGCAGTACTTC.

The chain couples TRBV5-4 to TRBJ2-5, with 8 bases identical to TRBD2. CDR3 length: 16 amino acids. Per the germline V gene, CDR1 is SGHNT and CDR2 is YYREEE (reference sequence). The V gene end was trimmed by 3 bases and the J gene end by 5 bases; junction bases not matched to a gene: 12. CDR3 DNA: TGTGCCAGCAGCTCTCTCGGGGGGGCGCGTTCGGAGACCCAGTACTTC. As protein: CASSSLGGARSETQYF.

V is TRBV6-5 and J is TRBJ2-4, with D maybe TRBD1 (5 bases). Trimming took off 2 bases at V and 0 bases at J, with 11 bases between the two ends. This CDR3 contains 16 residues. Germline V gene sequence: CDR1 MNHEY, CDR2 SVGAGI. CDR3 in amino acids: CASSYRGHLAKNIQYF. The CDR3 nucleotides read TGTGCCAGCAGTTACCGTGGACACCTAGCCAAAAACATTCAGTACTTC.

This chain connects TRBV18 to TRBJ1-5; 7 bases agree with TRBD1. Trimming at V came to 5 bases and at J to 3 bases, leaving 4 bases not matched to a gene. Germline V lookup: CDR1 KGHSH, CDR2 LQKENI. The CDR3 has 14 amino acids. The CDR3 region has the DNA TGTGCCAGCTCAGAGACAGGGTCCAATCAGCCCCAGCATTTT. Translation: CASSETGSNQPQHF.

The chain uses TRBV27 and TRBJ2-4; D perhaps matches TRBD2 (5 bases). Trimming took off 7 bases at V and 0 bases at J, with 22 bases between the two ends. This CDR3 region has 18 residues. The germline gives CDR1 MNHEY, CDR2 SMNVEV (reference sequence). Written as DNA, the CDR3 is TGTGCCAGCAAATCCCCGTCGGTGCCGGGGTTAGCCAAAAACATTCAGTACTTC. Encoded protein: CASKSPSVPGLAKNIQYF.

CDR3 nucleotide sequence: TGTGCCAGCAGCCAACTAGCTTCGACCACCGGGGAGCTGTTTTTT. Protein product: CASSQLASTTGELFF. The genes are TRBV4-2 and TRBJ2-2, with D possibly being TRBD2 (5 bases). The V gene lost 2 bases and the J gene lost 4 bases, with 11 bases spanning the gap. The CDR3 extends over 15 amino acids. The germline CDR1 and CDR2 sequences are LGHNA and YNFKEQ.

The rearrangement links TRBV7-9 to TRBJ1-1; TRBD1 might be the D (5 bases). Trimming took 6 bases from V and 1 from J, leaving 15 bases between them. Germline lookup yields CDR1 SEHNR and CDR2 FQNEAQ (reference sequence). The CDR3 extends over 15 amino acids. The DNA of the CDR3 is TGTGCCAGCAGTAGATCTGGGGGAGCGAACACTGAAGCTTTCTTT. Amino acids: CASSRSGGANTEAFF.

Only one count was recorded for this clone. CDR3 loop: CASTSGRAGEQFF. In DNA form, the CDR3 reads TGTGCCAGCACTAGCGGGAGGGCTGGTGAGCAGTTCTTC. The V gene is TRBV19, the J gene TRBJ2-1, with 13 nucleotides matching TRBD2. CDR3 length: 13 amino acids. The germline V gene has CDR1 LNHDA and CDR2 SQIVND (reference sequence). V gave up 9 bases and J gave up 9 bases; unmatched junction bases: 5.

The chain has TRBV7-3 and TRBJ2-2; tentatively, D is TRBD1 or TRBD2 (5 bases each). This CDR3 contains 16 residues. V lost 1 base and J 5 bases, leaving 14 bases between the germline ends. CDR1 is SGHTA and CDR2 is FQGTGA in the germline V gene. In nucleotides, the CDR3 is TGTGCCAGCAGCTTAATGGGGACGAGGGGTACCGGGGAGCTGTTTTTT. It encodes CASSLMGTRGTGELFF.

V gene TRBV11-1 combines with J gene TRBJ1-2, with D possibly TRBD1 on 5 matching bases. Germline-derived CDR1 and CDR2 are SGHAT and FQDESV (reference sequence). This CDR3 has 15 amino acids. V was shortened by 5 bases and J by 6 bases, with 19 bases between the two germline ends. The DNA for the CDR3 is TGTGCCAGCAGCCCCGGACCTATGCTGGGGCATGGCTACACCTTC. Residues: CASSPGPMLGHGYTF.

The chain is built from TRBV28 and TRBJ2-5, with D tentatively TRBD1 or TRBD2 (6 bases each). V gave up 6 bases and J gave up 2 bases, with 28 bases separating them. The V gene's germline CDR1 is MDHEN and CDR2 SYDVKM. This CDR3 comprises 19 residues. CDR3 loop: CASSEPGLTPGAGQETQYF. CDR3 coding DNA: TGTGCCAGCAGCGAACCGGGACTTACCCCGGGGGCGGGACAAGAGACCCAGTACTTC.

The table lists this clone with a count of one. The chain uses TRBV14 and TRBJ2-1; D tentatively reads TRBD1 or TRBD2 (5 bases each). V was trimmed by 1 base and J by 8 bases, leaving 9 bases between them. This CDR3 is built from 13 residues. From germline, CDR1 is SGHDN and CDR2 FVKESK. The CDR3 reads CASSQVRGDEQFF. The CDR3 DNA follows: TGTGCCAGCAGCCAAGTGAGGGGCGATGAGCAGTTCTTC.

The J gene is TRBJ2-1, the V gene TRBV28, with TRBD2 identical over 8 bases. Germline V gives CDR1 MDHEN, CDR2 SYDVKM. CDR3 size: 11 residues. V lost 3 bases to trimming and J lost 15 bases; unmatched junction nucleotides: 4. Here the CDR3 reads CASSLAGGAFF. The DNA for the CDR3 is TGTGCCAGCAGTTTGGCGGGGGGCGCGTTCTTC.

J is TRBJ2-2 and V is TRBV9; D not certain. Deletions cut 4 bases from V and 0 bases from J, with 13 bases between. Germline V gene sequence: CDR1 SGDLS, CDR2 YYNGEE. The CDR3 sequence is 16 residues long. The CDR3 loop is CASSPRGVPNTGELFF. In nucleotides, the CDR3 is TGTGCCAGCAGCCCCAGAGGTGTTCCGAACACCGGGGAGCTGTTTTTT.

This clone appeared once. CDR3 sequence: CASSLQEGNTIYF. CDR3 DNA sequence: TGCGCCAGCAGCCTGCAGGAGGGAAACACCATATATTTT. V usage is TRBV5-1 and J usage is TRBJ1-3, with D uncertain. V lost 4 bases and J 4 bases, leaving 9 bases between the germline ends. Germline loops: CDR1 SGHRS, CDR2 YFSETQ. There are 13 residues in the CDR3.

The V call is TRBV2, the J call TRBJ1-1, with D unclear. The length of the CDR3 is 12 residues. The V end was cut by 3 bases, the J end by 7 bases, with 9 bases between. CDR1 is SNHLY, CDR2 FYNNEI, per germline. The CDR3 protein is CASSDLYLEAFF. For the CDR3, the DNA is TGTGCCAGCAGTGATCTGTATCTTGAAGCTTTCTTT.

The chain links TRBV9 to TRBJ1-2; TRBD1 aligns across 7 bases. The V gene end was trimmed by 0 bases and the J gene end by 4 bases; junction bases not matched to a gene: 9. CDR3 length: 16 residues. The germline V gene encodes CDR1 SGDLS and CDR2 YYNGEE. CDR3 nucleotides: TGTGCCAGCAGCGTAGGGGGACAGTCTTCGACCTATGGCTACACCTTC. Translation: CASSVGGQSSTYGYTF. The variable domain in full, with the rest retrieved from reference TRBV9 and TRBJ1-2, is DSGVTQTPKHLITATGQRVTLRCSPRSGDLSVYWYQQSLDQGLQFLIQYYNGEERAKGNILERFSAQQFPDLHSELNLSSLELGDSALYFCASSVGGQSSTYGYTFGSGTRLTVV.

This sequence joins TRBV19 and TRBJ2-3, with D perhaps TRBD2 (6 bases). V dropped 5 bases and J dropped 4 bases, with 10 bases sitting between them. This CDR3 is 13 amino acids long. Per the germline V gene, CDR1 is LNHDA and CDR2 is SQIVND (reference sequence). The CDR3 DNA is TGTGCCAGTAGTTGGAGGGCCCCAGATACGCAGTATTTT. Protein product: CASSWRAPDTQYF.

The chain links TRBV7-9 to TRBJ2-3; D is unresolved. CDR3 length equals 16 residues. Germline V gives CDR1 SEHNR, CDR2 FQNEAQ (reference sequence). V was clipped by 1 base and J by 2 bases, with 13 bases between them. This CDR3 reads CASSLGLGFATDTQYF. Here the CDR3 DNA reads TGTGCCAGCAGCTTAGGTCTAGGATTTGCCACAGATACGCAGTATTTT.

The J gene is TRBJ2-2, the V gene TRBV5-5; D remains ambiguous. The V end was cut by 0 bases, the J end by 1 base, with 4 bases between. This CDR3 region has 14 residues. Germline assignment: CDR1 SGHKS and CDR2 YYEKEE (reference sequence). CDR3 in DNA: TGTGCCAGCAGCTTGGAGTGGAACACCGGGGAGCTGTTTTTT. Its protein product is CASSLEWNTGELFF. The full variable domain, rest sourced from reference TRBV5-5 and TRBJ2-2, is DAGVTQSPTHLIKTRGQQVTLRCSPISGHKSVSWYQQVLGQGPQFIFQYYEKEERGRGNFPDRFSARQFPNYSSELNVNALLLGDSALYLCASSLEWNTGELFFGEGSRLTVL.

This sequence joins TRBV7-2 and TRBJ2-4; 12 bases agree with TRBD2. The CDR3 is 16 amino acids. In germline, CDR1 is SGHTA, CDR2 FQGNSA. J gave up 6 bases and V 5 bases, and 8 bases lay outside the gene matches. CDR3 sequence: CASSARTSGKVNIQYF. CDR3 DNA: TGTGCCAGCAGCGCTCGGACTAGCGGGAAGGTAAACATTCAGTACTTC.

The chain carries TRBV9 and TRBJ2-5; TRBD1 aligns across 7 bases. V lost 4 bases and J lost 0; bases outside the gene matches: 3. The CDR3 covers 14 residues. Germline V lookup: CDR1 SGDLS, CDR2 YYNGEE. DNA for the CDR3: TGTGCCAGCAGCCTGGGGACAGACCAAGAGACCCAGTACTTC. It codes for CASSLGTDQETQYF.